Listed here are 32 T cell receptor beta chains from one sample, sequenced in a study of shared clonotypes between healthy human individuals. TCRdb keeps only in-frame clones here, not all; method: immunoSEQ multiplex PCR. The sample shows some 1 million clones, about 75% of them seen only once. Source material: memory CD4+ T cells sorted from blood. Subset noted: CD45RA-negative fraction. Receptors were obtained from a man aged 18 to 30 in good health.

The gene calls are TRBV7-9 and TRBJ2-2; TRBD1 agrees at 8 bases. V lost 2 bases and J lost 1; bases outside the gene matches: 6. Looked up from germline, CDR1 is SEHNR and CDR2 is FQNEAQ (reference sequence). The CDR3 loop spans 17 amino acids. The CDR3 region has the DNA TGTGCCAGCAGCTTAACTCCCGGGACAGGGAACACCGGGGAGCTGTTTTTT. The encoded protein is CASSLTPGTGNTGELFF.

This clone was counted ten times or more. The J gene is TRBJ2-5, the V gene TRBV15; D is undetermined. Germline values: CDR1 LNHNV, CDR2 YYDKDF (reference sequence). Deletions cut 0 bases from V and 1 base from J, with 9 bases between. The CDR3 has 15 residues. The CDR3 nucleotides read TGTGCCACCAGCAGAGATAGCCAGGCCCAAGAGACCCAGTACTTC. Translated, it gives CATSRDSQAQETQYF.

This clone was recorded a few times. The chain is built from TRBV19 and TRBJ1-5, with D unresolved. CDR3 length: 18 amino acids. V shed 5 bases and J shed 0 bases, with 20 bases lying between them. Germline V CDR1 and CDR2: LNHDA, SQIVND (reference sequence). The CDR3 DNA is TGTGCCAGTAGTTTCAGACGGTACGAATTGGGTAGCAATCAGCCCCAGCATTTT. This sequence encodes CASSFRRYELGSNQPQHF.

J is TRBJ1-6 and V is TRBV6-5; 7 bases align to TRBD1. With V trimmed by 6 bases and J by 6 bases, 5 bases remained unmatched. The germline gives CDR1 MNHEY, CDR2 SVGAGI. The CDR3 extends over 14 amino acids. In nucleotides, the CDR3 is TGTGCCAGCAGGTCGACAGGGAGTAATTCACCCCTCCACTTT. Its protein product is CASRSTGSNSPLHF.

This chain connects TRBV11-3 to TRBJ2-1, with 13 bases that match TRBD2. The CDR3 is 15 amino acids. The trim removed 6 bases at V and 3 bases at J, leaving 2 bases unmatched. The germline V gene encodes CDR1 SGHNT and CDR2 YENEEA. CDR3 loop: CASSRTSGSYNEQFF. As DNA, the CDR3 is TGTGCCAGCAGTAGGACTAGCGGGAGCTACAATGAGCAGTTCTTC.

This rearrangement joins TRBV5-4 to TRBJ2-7; D assignment may be TRBD1 or TRBD2 (5 bases each). Germline V gene sequence: CDR1 SGHNT, CDR2 YYREEE (reference sequence). This CDR3 region has 16 residues. Trimming took off 4 bases at V and 3 bases at J, with 20 bases between the two ends. The CDR3 DNA reads as TGTGCCAGCAGCCCGGGGCGTGCTGCTGGGAACTACGAGCAGTACTTC. Translation gives CASSPGRAAGNYEQYF. Filled out from reference TRBV5-4 and TRBJ2-7, the complete variable domain reads ETGVTQSPTHLIKTRGQQVTLRCSSQSGHNTVSWYQQALGQGPQFIFQYYREEENGRGNFPPRFSGLQFPNYSSELNVNALELDDSALYLCASSPGRAAGNYEQYFGPGTRLTVT.

Comments on this clone: At the DNA level, this CDR3 is encoded by other sequences in the same sample as well. The rearrangement joins TRBV5-6 to TRBJ2-6; no firm D call. V gave up 1 base and J gave up 1 base, with 3 bases separating them. Germline V gene lookup returns CDR1 SGHDT and CDR2 YYEEEE. CDR3 length: 14 amino acids. CDR3 coding DNA: TGTGCCAGCAGCTTGTATTCTGGGGCCAACGTCCTGACTTTC. It codes for CASSLYSGANVLTF.

This clone was observed once. The V call is TRBV7-2, the J call TRBJ2-1; D call uncertain. CDR1 and CDR2 from the germline V gene are SGHTA and FQGNSA. Trimming took off 1 base at V and 10 bases at J, with 11 bases between the two ends. The CDR3 totals 13 residues. The CDR3 sequence is CASSLGGSWEQFF. The CDR3 nucleotides are TGTGCCAGCAGCTTAGGTGGGTCGTGGGAGCAGTTCTTC.

The chain carries TRBV29-1 and TRBJ2-6; 12 bases agree with TRBD1. V lost 6 bases, J lost 4 bases, and 10 bases stayed unmatched. The CDR3 consists of 17 residues. Germline CDR1 reads SQVTM; CDR2 reads ANQGSEA. The CDR3 DNA is TGCAGCGTCCAGTCCGGGACAGGGGGCGCCGGGGCCAACGTCCTGACTTTC. Its translation is CSVQSGTGGAGANVLTF.

This chain uses TRBV7-6 with TRBJ2-5, with TRBD2 identical over 12 bases. V shed 4 bases and J 5 bases; nucleotides not matched to a gene: 5. This CDR3 comprises 15 residues. CDR1 and CDR2 (germline): SGHVS, FNYEAQ. Here the CDR3 reads CASSSRTSGVETQYF. In nucleotides, the CDR3 is TGTGCCAGCAGCTCACGGACTAGCGGGGTGGAGACCCAGTACTTC.

The chain joins TRBV5-1 to TRBJ2-5; D perhaps matches TRBD2 (6 bases). There are 16 residues in the CDR3. The germline V gene has CDR1 SGHRS and CDR2 YFSETQ. The germline V and J ends were trimmed by 5 bases and 1 base, with 18 bases remaining between them. The CDR3, as DNA: TGCGCCAGCAGTAGGTCAGAGGCGGGGACCCAAGAGACCCAGTACTTC. Its protein product is CASSRSEAGTQETQYF.

The rearrangement uses TRBV5-1 and TRBJ2-3, with TRBD2 identical over 10 bases. The CDR3 extends over 17 amino acids. Germline loops: CDR1 SGHRS, CDR2 YFSETQ. The J segment lost 1 base and the V segment lost 0 bases, leaving 5 bases of the junction unmatched. CDR3 nucleotide sequence: TGCGCCAGCAGCTTGGAAACTAGCGGGACTCGCACAGATACGCAGTATTTT. This sequence encodes CASSLETSGTRTDTQYF.

The rearrangement links TRBV11-2 to TRBJ2-7; D may match TRBD1 or TRBD2 (7 bases each). Germline loops: CDR1 SGHAT, CDR2 FQNNGV. Trimming stripped 5 bases from V and 4 bases from J, with 21 bases between. The CDR3 contains 16 residues. The DNA of the CDR3 is TGTGCCAGCAGCCCTTGGGAGGGGGCGACTTGGTACGAGCAGTACTTC. Translated, it gives CASSPWEGATWYEQYF. Complete variable domain (other parts from reference TRBV11-2 and TRBJ2-7): EAGVAQSPRYKIIEKRQSVAFWCNPISGHATLYWYQQILGQGPKLLIQFQNNGVVDDSQLPKDRFSAERLKGVDSTLKIQPAKLEDSAVYLCASSPWEGATWYEQYFGPGTRLTVT.

The V gene is TRBV6-1, the J gene TRBJ1-2, with TRBD1 identical over 7 bases. V shed 10 bases, J shed 4 bases, and the junction held 9 bases outside the gene matches. The germline V gene has CDR1 MNHNS and CDR2 SASEGT. The CDR3 has 13 residues. The CDR3 is CATTTGDAYGYTF. The CDR3 DNA follows: TGTGCCACCACCACAGGGGACGCCTATGGCTACACCTTC.

A single count supports this clone. The chain links TRBV6-5 to TRBJ1-3; TRBD1 might be the D (5 bases). Germline CDR1 is MNHEY and CDR2 is SVGAGI. The CDR3 loop spans 14 amino acids. V lost 7 bases and J 0 bases, leaving 10 bases between the germline ends. For the CDR3, the DNA is TGTGCCAGCAAAGAGGGACCCTCTGGAAACACCATATATTTT. Its translation: CASKEGPSGNTIYF.

The chain is built from TRBV6-6 and TRBJ2-7; TRBD1 matches at 7 bases. Germline trimming cut 6 bases from V and 7 bases from J; bases unmatched to any gene: 15. The germline V gene has CDR1 MNHNY and CDR2 SVGAGI (reference sequence). This CDR3 contains 15 residues. The DNA for the CDR3 is TGTGCCAGCAGCCGCGGACAGGTTCCCGCTGAGGAGCAGTACTTC. This translates into CASSRGQVPAEEQYF.

The chain carries TRBV7-8 and TRBJ2-1; D tentatively fits TRBD1 or TRBD2 (5 bases each). The ends were cut back, 5 bases at V and 3 bases at J, with 14 bases in the middle. Looked up from germline, CDR1 is SGHVS and CDR2 is FQNEAQ. The CDR3 length is 15 residues. CDR3 DNA sequence: TGTGCCAGCAGCCCGATGACAGAGGGCTACAATGAGCAGTTCTTC. Translated, it gives CASSPMTEGYNEQFF.

This chain connects TRBV7-2 to TRBJ2-7, with 11 bases aligning to TRBD1. Trimming cost V 1 base and J 6 bases; bases outside gene matches: 11. The CDR3 spans 17 residues. Germline CDR1 reads SGHTA; CDR2 reads FQGNSA. The CDR3 loop is CASSLEGQGAGSVEQYF. The CDR3 nucleotides read TGTGCCAGCAGCTTAGAAGGACAGGGGGCGGGAAGTGTCGAGCAGTACTTC. Full variable domain (rest looked up from reference TRBV7-2 and TRBJ2-7): GAGVSQSPSNKVTEKGKDVELRCDPISGHTALYWYRQSLGQGLEFLIYFQGNSAPDKSGLPSDRFSAERTGGSVSTLTIQRTQQEDSAVYLCASSLEGQGAGSVEQYFGPGTRLTVT.

The V and J genes are TRBV2 and TRBJ1-5; D is uncertain. CDR1 is SNHLY, CDR2 FYNNEI, per germline. The CDR3 has 14 amino acids. The V end lost 1 base, the J end lost 0 bases, and 4 bases lay between the germline ends. The CDR3 here is CASSEDYSNQPQHF. The CDR3 region has the DNA TGTGCCAGCAGTGAAGATTATAGCAATCAGCCCCAGCATTTT.

The rearrangement joins TRBV9 to TRBJ2-3; 9 bases are a match to TRBD1. Germline CDR1 is SGDLS and CDR2 is YYNGEE. CDR3 length: 15 amino acids. V lost 4 bases to trimming and J lost 5 bases; unmatched junction nucleotides: 8. The CDR3 here is CASSTTGGDGDTQYF. DNA of the CDR3: TGTGCCAGCAGCACCACAGGGGGCGATGGAGATACGCAGTATTTT.

V usage is TRBV25-1 and J usage is TRBJ2-5; TRBD1 agrees at 10 bases. The DNA end lines up better with TRBJ2-7; the J call may be wrong. The V gene's germline CDR1 is MGHDK and CDR2 SYGVNS. This CDR3 is 13 amino acids long. The CDR3 nucleotides read TGTGCCAGCAAAGGGACAGGGGTCCACGAGCAGTACTTC. This gives the protein CASKGTGVHEQYF.

J is TRBJ2-6 and V is TRBV6-5, with D tentatively TRBD2 (5 bases). Trimming cost V 8 bases and J 0 bases, with 11 bases left between them. Germline-derived CDR1 and CDR2 are MNHEY and SVGAGI. The CDR3 spans 15 residues. The CDR3 DNA is TGTGCCAGCGCTCGAGACTACTCTGGGGCCAACGTCCTGACTTTC. Its protein is CASARDYSGANVLTF.

The chain carries TRBV21-1 and TRBJ2-7; the D segment call TRBD2 is taken from the table without a DNA check. TRBV21-1 is termed a pseudogene. This CDR3 has 12 amino acids. CDR3 amino acids: CASSPSSYEQYF. In nucleotides, the CDR3 is TGTGCCAGCAGTCCTAGCTCCTACGAGCAGTACTTC.

The V gene is TRBV7-2, the J gene TRBJ2-3; 9 bases match TRBD2. V gave up 3 bases and J gave up 9 bases; unmatched junction bases: 7. Germline assignment: CDR1 SGHTA and CDR2 FQGNSA. The CDR3 is 14 amino acids. The CDR3 loop is CASSLGAGGGTQYF. The CDR3 region has the DNA TGTGCCAGCAGCTTGGGAGCGGGGGGTGGGACGCAGTATTTT.

The gene calls are TRBV15 and TRBJ2-2, with TRBD1 matching 8 bases. J was trimmed by 8 bases and V by 0 bases; bases with no gene match: 14. Germline V gene sequence: CDR1 LNHNV, CDR2 YYDKDF (reference sequence). The CDR3 is made up of 18 amino acids. The CDR3: CATSRDPARGRTVGELFF. The DNA for the CDR3 is TGTGCCACCAGCAGAGATCCCGCCAGGGGGCGGACGGTTGGGGAGCTGTTTTTT.

On this clone itself: A single base is all that separates this from a far larger clone, so a read error is likely. This sample also contains other DNA sequences that code for the same CDR3. The chain links TRBV4-1 to TRBJ1-1; D is perhaps TRBD1 (5 bases). The length of the CDR3 is 17 residues. CDR1 and CDR2 (germline): MGHRA, YSYEKL. Trimming took off 4 bases at V and 1 base at J, with 19 bases between the two ends. In DNA, the CDR3 is TGCGCCAGCAGCCCTCCTTGGGGGGAGAGGGGGAACACTGAAGCTTTCTTT. Translated, it gives CASSPPWGERGNTEAFF.

This clone was recorded only once. The chain uses TRBV10-3 and TRBJ2-1; D gene unclear. The CDR3 spans 13 residues. Germline-derived CDR1 and CDR2 are ENHRY and SYGVKD. V lost 2 bases, J lost 9 bases, and 11 bases lay in between. The CDR3 reads CAISEASITEQFF. The CDR3 nucleotides are TGTGCCATCAGTGAGGCGTCTATCACTGAGCAGTTCTTC.

The chain recombines TRBV6-5 with TRBJ1-1; 7 nucleotides align to TRBD1. CDR1 is MNHEY and CDR2 is SVGAGI in the germline V gene. This CDR3 spans 13 amino acids. Trimming removed 9 bases from V and 8 bases from J; junction bases left unmatched: 12. This CDR3 is CASFGGGAGEAFF. CDR3 nucleotides: TGTGCCAGTTTTGGAGGGGGCGCAGGAGAAGCTTTCTTT.

Regarding this clone: At the DNA level, this CDR3 is encoded by other sequences in the same sample as well. The CDR3 coding sequence is TGTGCCAGCAGCCCGCCGGGGTCGGGCACCGGGGAGCTGTTTTTT. It translates to CASSPPGSGTGELFF. This chain joins TRBV5-6 and TRBJ2-2, with D tentatively TRBD2 (5 bases). Germline lookup yields CDR1 SGHDT and CDR2 YYEEEE. V was pared by 4 bases and J by 4 bases, with 14 bases between. The CDR3 runs to 15 residues.

A note on this clone: Germline and junction disagree at one end, which may indicate a read error. This chain's CDR3 is CASSSDYTTSGRAGNRDF. For the CDR3, the DNA is TGTGCCAGCAGCTCCGACTACACGACTAGCGGGAGGGCCGGGAATAGGGATTTT. The gene calls are TRBV5-4 and TRBJ2-3; 14 bases fit TRBD2. The CDR3 length is 18 residues. Germline CDR1 is SGHNT and CDR2 is YYREEE (reference sequence).

The V and J genes are TRBV7-6 and TRBJ1-2; TRBD1 might be the D (6 bases). The CDR3 runs 14 residues. Trimming pared 5 bases from V and 4 bases from J, leaving 14 bases between. Germline V gives CDR1 SGHVS, CDR2 FNYEAQ. The CDR3 region has the DNA TGTGCCAGCAGCGCGACCGGAGGGGGCTATGGCTACACCTTC. Translating it yields CASSATGGGYGYTF.

V usage is TRBV7-2 and J usage is TRBJ2-6; 9 nucleotides align to TRBD2. Germline-derived CDR1 and CDR2 are SGHTA and FQGNSA. The J segment lost 2 bases and the V segment lost 1 base, leaving 9 bases of the junction unmatched. The CDR3 runs to 19 residues. CDR3 amino acids: CASSLVLLAGTAGANVLTF. In nucleotides, the CDR3 is TGTGCCAGCAGCTTAGTTCTCCTAGCGGGGACTGCTGGGGCCAACGTCCTGACTTTC.